This T cell receptor beta chain was observed in a study of T cell responses to AZD1222 COVID-19 vaccine (dated by TCRdb to the early 2020s). Context from the whole study: AZD1222 recipients with second doses at about 4 weeks or about 12 weeks were pooled, because spike-specific TCR depth and breadth did not differ between schedules. Trial participants were enrolled by age into 18-55, 56-69 and 70-plus year subgroups, with about 150, 28 and 57 TCR-sequenced participants respectively. TCR sequencing covered roughly 230 trial participants: 200 to 220 given two doses of AZD1222 and about 26 given two doses of MenACWY control vaccine. What the authors observed across the whole study: After two AZD1222 doses, both the breadth and the depth of spike-specific TCRs were significantly higher than at day 0 and than in MenACWY recipients. The 56-69-year group was small, and its depth increase did not reach significance, likely because of low power. The vaccine-associated CD4 TCRs covered the entire spike protein, and the dominant responses fell in regions 160-218 and 743-854. Because no day 14 peak-response samples were available, repertoires were characterized only after the peak T cell response. Conclusions about previously exposed vaccinees are limited, since just 5 or 6 AZD1222 recipients were seropositive for SARS-CoV-2 at baseline. Reportedly, close to half of the unique spike-specific TCRs recognized epitopes lying outside the regions that are mutated in the B.1.351 and B.1.1.7 variants. Most participants were white British and females outnumbered males, and the authors suggested that clonal diversity may have been underestimated.

The label giving this sample's time point can be read as: baseline before first vaccination. Vaccinee samples came from UK trials COV001 and COV002, including a single-blind randomized controlled phase 2/3 trial of AZD1222 (ChAdOx1 nCoV-19) in healthy adults. For TCRbeta chain sequencing, PBMC samples from trial participants were taken at day 0 and at day 28 after the second dose. In the germline V gene, CDR1 corresponds to SNHLY and CDR2 to FYNNEI. The germline V and J ends show losses of 4 bases and 4 bases respectively, and no gene match explains 1 base of the junction. CDR3 length: 14 amino acids, cysteine to phenylalanine. This entry keeps only the CDR3 DNA: 42 bases, framed from base 1. Regarding this clone: No cognate antigen has been identified for it. It has no much larger one-base neighbor in the sample; base qualities were not kept. Other DNA sequences in the sample encode the same CDR3.

The CDR3 regions of human TCRbeta chains were subjected to immunosequencing. As for how the authors treated the data: Repertoire TCRs were matched against a reference library of SARS-CoV-2-specific TCRs generated with the MIRA antigen-specificity platform. Breadth was defined as the fraction of unique TCRs that were SARS-CoV-2-associated, and depth was defined as the fraction of total T cells that were SARS-CoV-2-associated. Each spike-specific TCR was assigned to its reactive spike region and to a CD4 or CD8 class using the MIRA data. Log10-transformed breadth and depth values were compared by one-way ANOVA with Sidak's multiple comparisons tests. Not all clones reach the TCRdb copy of this immuneACCESS table, which keeps in-frame sequences only. Checked studies attribute under half of the gap to unresolved V genes and leave the rest unexplained. From that table come the V and J calls and clone size; the DNA was used to work out D and trimming. Recorded for this sample are approximately 140,000 clones; 85% to 95% of them occurred a single time. The ten largest clones add up to about 1.3% of the sample.

The V and J segments used are TRBV2 and TRBJ1-5, with 10 bases matching TRBD1. The sequenced sample was peripheral blood, obtained on day 0 of AZD1222 vaccination. The clonotype comes from an adult in good health. The nucleotide sequence reads as follows: TGTGCCAGCAGTGGGACAGGGGGTAATCAGCCCCAGCATTTT. It specifies CASSGTGGNQPQHF. Extended through the reference TRBV2 and TRBJ1-5 proteins, this CDR3 yields the full variable domain: EPEVTQTPSHQVTQMGQEVILRCVPISNHLYFYWYRQILGQKVEFLVSFYNNEISEKSEIFDDQFSVERPDGSNFTLKIRSTKLEDSAMYFCASSGTGGNQPQHFGDGTRLSIL.